The clone carrying this T cell receptor beta chain was seen a handful of times. Germline V gene sequence: CDR1 ENHRY, CDR2 SYGVKD. The length of the CDR3 is 16 residues. Losses at the gene ends were 2 bases for V and 3 bases for J; bases not matched to a gene: 7. TCRdb's table, derived via immunoSEQ multiplex PCR, lists solely in-frame clones and lacks some. There are hundreds of thousands of clones in the sample; around 89% occur only once, and 2% to 2.5% lies in the top ten. Participant age was about 18 to 89 years, and participants resided in approximately 24 US areas. Participants' own reports of clinical history determined their cohort assignment. The data belong to a study of blood T cell repertoires in COVID-19.

What was sequenced was PBMCs or T cells enriched from blood (not recorded which). The TCR originated in a woman aged 55-70 years in a cohort exposed to, infected with or recovered from COVID-19 (not recorded which). The rearrangement links TRBV10-3 to TRBJ2-3, with TRBD2 matching 8 bases. CDR3 sequence reads: CAISERRPGGTDTQYF. In DNA form, the CDR3 reads TGTGCCATCAGTGAGAGACGTCCGGGAGGGACAGATACGCAGTATTTT.